This record concerns one T cell receptor (beta chain) sequence. These data belong to a study of T cells in Graves' hyperthyroidism and ophthalmopathy. The CDR3 runs 11 residues. Trimming cost V 4 bases and J 12 bases, with 10 bases left between them. Germline V lookup: CDR1 SNHLY, CDR2 FYNNEI. TCR beta CDR3 regions were amplified from RNA transcripts. HTBI primers were used for first-round RT-PCR of the TCR CDR3. TCRdb reanalysed the multiplex PCR reads using MiXCR and keeps one entry per CDR3 protein. The sample comprises more than 55,000 distinct CDR3 sequences, approximately 57% of which are singletons, and approximately 3.5% rests with the top ten.

The genes are TRBV2 and TRBJ2-1; D is undetermined. The clonotype comes from a woman aged 60-70 years with Graves' ophthalmopathy. Sequenced: blood. The CDR3 loop is CASSVGRPQFF. The CDR3 coding sequence is TGTGCCAGCAGTGTCGGCCGACCGCAGTTCTTC.